This passage covers 21 T cell receptor beta chains from one sample sequenced in a study of T cell changes during pregnancy in multiple sclerosis. The method was immunoSEQ multiplex PCR; TCRdb's version includes in-frame clones alone and lacks a portion of them. This sample carries fewer than 85,000 clones, 94% of them seen once, and the ten largest clones take 2% to 3%. Specimen: peripheral blood, collected in the third trimester of pregnancy. These receptor sequences come from a female donor with multiple sclerosis, enrolled in a pregnancy study.

This clone was seen a single time. The chain carries TRBV1 and TRBJ1-6. TRBV1 is designated a pseudogene. The CDR3 covers 16 residues. CDR3: CTSSRSRDSSNSPLHF. CDR3 DNA: TGCACCAGCAGCCGGTCCCGGGACTCATCTAATTCACCCCTCCACTTT.

J is TRBJ2-2 and V is TRBV11-1; D possibly corresponds to TRBD2 (7 bases). Trimming shortened V by 3 bases and J by 6 bases, and 8 bases separated the two germline ends. CDR1 and CDR2 (germline): SGHAT, FQDESV (reference sequence). The CDR3 contains 13 residues. This chain's CDR3 is CASSLGGPGELFF. The CDR3 nucleotides are TGTGCCAGCAGCTTGGGGGGGCCCGGGGAGCTGTTTTTT.

The gene calls are TRBV7-9 and TRBJ1-2, with D perhaps matching TRBD1 (5 bases). The germline gives CDR1 SEHNR, CDR2 FQNEAQ (reference sequence). This CDR3 has 16 residues. Trimming removed 0 bases from V and 6 bases from J, with 17 bases in between. The CDR3 DNA is TGTGCCAGCAGCTTAGCGGTTCCCCAGGGTTTAGATGGCTACACCTTC. This codes for CASSLAVPQGLDGYTF.

The chain employs TRBV5-4 and TRBJ2-3; perhaps TRBD1 as D (7 bases). Trimming removed 1 base from V and 1 base from J, with 16 bases in between. Germline V lookup: CDR1 SGHNT, CDR2 YYREEE (reference sequence). The CDR3 runs to 17 residues. CDR3 sequence reads: CASSLIRGDSRTDTQYF. The DNA of the CDR3 is TGTGCCAGCAGCTTGATCAGGGGGGACTCACGCACAGATACGCAGTATTTT. The whole variable domain, filled in from reference TRBV5-4 and TRBJ2-3, reads ETGVTQSPTHLIKTRGQQVTLRCSSQSGHNTVSWYQQALGQGPQFIFQYYREEENGRGNFPPRFSGLQFPNYSSELNVNALELDDSALYLCASSLIRGDSRTDTQYFGPGTRLTVL.

As regards this clone: The junction differs from germline at one of its ends, possibly a read error. The gene calls are TRBV7-7 and TRBJ2-5, with TRBD1 matching 10 bases. The CDR3 is made up of 15 amino acids. CDR1 is SSHAT, CDR2 FNYEAQ, per germline (reference sequence). CDR3 DNA: TGTGCTAGCAGCACATCGACAGGGGGCGGAGAGACCCAGTACTTC. Residues: CASSTSTGGGETQYF.

V and J are TRBV28 and TRBJ2-3; D uncertain. The CDR3 runs to 13 residues. Looked up from germline, CDR1 is MDHEN and CDR2 is SYDVKM. V lost 6 bases to trimming and J lost 9 bases, with 16 bases between them. DNA for the CDR3: TGTGCCAGCAGCCACCCTTTATTTCGGACGCAGTATTTT. Translating gives CASSHPLFRTQYF.

The chain recombines TRBV11-2 with TRBJ1-2; 10 bases agree with TRBD1. The ends lost 1 base at V and 4 bases at J; junction bases unmatched: 3. CDR1 is SGHAT, CDR2 FQNNGV, per germline. The CDR3 extends over 15 amino acids. As DNA, the CDR3 is TGTGCCAGCAGCTTAGGGGACAGGGGCGGCTATGGCTACACCTTC. It translates to CASSLGDRGGYGYTF.

The chain is built from TRBV30 and TRBJ1-1, with D tentatively TRBD1 (6 bases). The germline V gene encodes CDR1 GTSNPN and CDR2 SVGIG (reference sequence). V was trimmed by 3 bases and J by 4 bases, leaving 12 bases between them. There are 13 residues in the CDR3. The CDR3 loop is CAWSSGGLTEAFF. CDR3 nucleotides: TGTGCCTGGAGCTCTGGGGGCCTCACTGAAGCTTTCTTT.

V and J are TRBV5-4 and TRBJ2-7, with 9 bases matching TRBD1. The V and J ends lost 4 bases and 6 bases, in that order; junction bases with no gene match: 11. The CDR3 is made up of 15 amino acids. Germline-derived CDR1 and CDR2 are SGHNT and YYREEE (reference sequence). CDR3 DNA: TGTGCCAGCAGCCATTCCGGGACAGGGCGACCCGAGCAGTACTTC. This gives the protein CASSHSGTGRPEQYF.

This chain joins TRBV19 and TRBJ2-1; unclear D gene. This CDR3 spans 13 amino acids. The ends were cut back, 5 bases at V and 3 bases at J, with 8 bases in the middle. In germline, CDR1 is LNHDA, CDR2 SQIVND (reference sequence). CDR3 in amino acids: CASSWQDYNEQFF. The CDR3 bases are TGTGCCAGTAGTTGGCAGGACTACAATGAGCAGTTCTTC.

The rearrangement joins TRBV12-5 to TRBJ2-7, with D unclear. Trimming pared 2 bases from V and 2 bases from J, leaving 16 bases between. This CDR3 is 16 amino acids long. Germline V gives CDR1 LGHNT, CDR2 FRNRAP. The DNA of the CDR3 is TGTGCTAGTGGTTTGACGACGGGTGTCACTACCTACGAGCAGTACTTC. Its protein is CASGLTTGVTTYEQYF.

The CDR3 bases are TGTGCCAGCAGCTCGACAGGTCTGGCATCCAGCAAGTTCTTC. It is translated as CASSSTGLASSKFF. J is TRBJ2-1 and V is TRBV9; D might be TRBD1 (6 bases). This CDR3 spans 14 amino acids. In germline, CDR1 is SGDLS, CDR2 YYNGEE. The germline V and J ends were trimmed by 4 bases and 14 bases, with 22 bases remaining between them.

This clone was observed a few times. This chain's CDR3 is CASSQEDRAGTEAFF. Here the CDR3 DNA reads TGTGCCAGCAGCCAAGAAGACAGGGCTGGCACTGAAGCTTTCTTT. The chain carries TRBV4-2 and TRBJ1-1, with TRBD1 matching 7 bases. The V and J ends lost 0 bases and 4 bases, in that order; junction bases with no gene match: 5. This CDR3 spans 15 amino acids. Germline V gene sequence: CDR1 LGHNA, CDR2 YNFKEQ.

CDR3 sequence reads: CASSERRGGRTDTQYF. Here the CDR3 DNA reads TGTGCCAGCAGTGAAAGACGAGGGGGACGCACAGATACGCAGTATTTT. The chain recombines TRBV2 with TRBJ2-3; D is possibly TRBD1 (6 bases). There are 16 residues in the CDR3. CDR1 is SNHLY, CDR2 FYNNEI, per germline. The V end was cut by 2 bases, the J end by 1 base, with 13 bases between.

The chain employs TRBV19 and TRBJ1-2; D is possibly TRBD1 (6 bases). Germline CDR1 is LNHDA and CDR2 is SQIVND (reference sequence). V was clipped by 5 bases and J by 8 bases, with 21 bases between them. The CDR3 has 15 residues. The chain's CDR3 is CASSPLATGGIGYTF. The CDR3 DNA is TGTGCCAGTAGTCCCCTCGCGACAGGCGGCATAGGCTACACCTTC.

V usage is TRBV5-4 and J usage is TRBJ1-2; D not resolved. V lost 0 bases to trimming and J lost 4 bases, with 10 bases between them. Germline-derived CDR1 and CDR2 are SGHNT and YYREEE (reference sequence). The length of the CDR3 is 14 residues. For the CDR3, the DNA is TGTGCCAGCAGCTTGGATTCTAATGGCTATGGCTACACCTTC. This sequence encodes CASSLDSNGYGYTF. Full variable domain (outside the CDR3, taken from reference TRBV5-4 and TRBJ1-2): ETGVTQSPTHLIKTRGQQVTLRCSSQSGHNTVSWYQQALGQGPQFIFQYYREEENGRGNFPPRFSGLQFPNYSSELNVNALELDDSALYLCASSLDSNGYGYTFGSGTRLTVV.

CDR3 nucleotide sequence: TGTGCCAGCTCACCACGGAGGGGGACAGACTCTGGGGCCAACGTCCTGACTTTC. Translation: CASSPRRGTDSGANVLTF. This chain uses TRBV18 with TRBJ2-6, with a weak D call TRBD1 (7 bases). CDR3 size: 18 residues. Trimming took 1 base from V and 0 from J, leaving 13 bases between them. Germline V CDR1 and CDR2: KGHSH, LQKENI.

The CDR3 region is CASSLVPGETQYF. CDR3 nucleotides: TGTGCCAGCAGCTTAGTTCCGGGGGAGACCCAGTACTTC. The gene calls are TRBV7-6 and TRBJ2-5; maybe TRBD2 (5 bases). Germline V CDR1 and CDR2: SGHVS, FNYEAQ. The V gene lost 1 base and the J gene lost 5 bases, with 8 bases spanning the gap. The CDR3 runs to 13 residues.

In this sample, this clone turned up once. V gene TRBV13 combines with J gene TRBJ2-1; 7 positions match TRBD1. Germline CDR1 is PRHDT and CDR2 is FYEKMQ (reference sequence). CDR3 length equals 16 residues. The trim removed 5 bases at V and 0 bases at J, leaving 7 bases unmatched. The CDR3 DNA sequence: TGTGCCAGCAGCCACTCGACAGGGTCCTCCTACAATGAGCAGTTCTTC. The encoded protein is CASSHSTGSSYNEQFF.

J is TRBJ2-1 and V is TRBV6-6; D is uncertain. Germline V gene lookup returns CDR1 MNHNY and CDR2 SVGAGI (reference sequence). CDR3 size: 16 residues. V was clipped by 5 bases and J by 0 bases, with 14 bases between them. The CDR3 region has the DNA TGTGCCAGCAGTCGACTTCCCCTTAGCTCCTACAATGAGCAGTTCTTC. Translating gives CASSRLPLSSYNEQFF.

The genes are TRBV15 and TRBJ1-4; 7 nucleotides agree with TRBD1. The J segment lost 6 bases and the V segment lost 6 bases, leaving 10 bases of the junction unmatched. The CDR3 has 15 amino acids. The germline CDR1 and CDR2 sequences are LNHNV and YYDKDF (reference sequence). The CDR3 spells CATRKPGRGYEKLFF. CDR3 coding DNA: TGTGCCACCAGAAAGCCCGGCAGGGGGTATGAAAAACTGTTTTTT.